The sample holds many counts of the clone carrying this T cell receptor (beta chain). TCRdb reprocessed the RT-PCR reads with MiXCR, giving one entry per CDR3 protein. The sample consists of 150,000 or so distinct CDR3 sequences, about a tenth of them appearing once. The CDR3 has 13 residues. Germline V lookup: CDR1 SGHDT, CDR2 YYEEEE. Trimming left V 4 bases short and J 2 bases short, with 10 bases between. These data come from a study of response to subunit inactivated influenza vaccine. The V and J genes are TRBV5-6 and TRBJ2-7; D may match TRBD1 or TRBD2 (5 bases each). This clonotype was obtained from a man in his fifties who received an inactivated influenza vaccine. Sequenced material: non-naive T cells sorted from PBMCs, taken 40 to 50 days after vaccination. The CDR3 protein is CASSRDLTYEQYF. CDR3 nucleotide sequence: TGTGCCAGCAGCCGGGACCTCACCTACGAGCAGTACTTC.